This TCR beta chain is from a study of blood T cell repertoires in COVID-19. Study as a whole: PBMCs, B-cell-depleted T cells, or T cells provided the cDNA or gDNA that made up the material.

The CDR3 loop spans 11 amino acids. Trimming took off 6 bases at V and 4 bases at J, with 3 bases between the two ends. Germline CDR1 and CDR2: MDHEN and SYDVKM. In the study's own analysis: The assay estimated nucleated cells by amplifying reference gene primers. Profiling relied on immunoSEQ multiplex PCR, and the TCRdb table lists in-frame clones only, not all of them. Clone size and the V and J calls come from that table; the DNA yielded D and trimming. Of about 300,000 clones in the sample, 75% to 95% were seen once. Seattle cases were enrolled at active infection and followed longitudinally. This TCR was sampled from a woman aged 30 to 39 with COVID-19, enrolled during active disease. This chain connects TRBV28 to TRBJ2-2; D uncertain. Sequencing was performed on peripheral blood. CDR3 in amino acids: CASRATGELFF. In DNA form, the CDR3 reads TGTGCCAGCAGGGCCACCGGGGAGCTGTTTTTT.